The rows below give T cell receptor beta chains drawn from one sample of a study of blood T cells in healthy people across ages. TCRdb processed the 5' RACE reads anew with MiXCR; each CDR3 protein has one entry. The repertoire holds some 850,000 distinct CDR3 sequences, with about a quarter as singletons. The same data also contributed to another study, on T cells of mothers and their children.

The specimen sequenced was blood. These receptors came from a boy between 10 and 17 years old in good health. CDR3s include the opening cysteine and the closing phenylalanine or tryptophan. Each record gives: V gene, J gene, CDR3 protein.

TRBV3-1	TRBJ2-2	CASSQAGRLSGELFF
TRBV3-1	TRBJ2-3	CASSRTTSRTQYF
TRBV4-1	TRBJ1-2	CASSQTDGVIYGYTF
TRBV7-9	TRBJ2-5	CASSLASAQETQYF
TRBV20-1	TRBJ1-3	CSAQSTGNTIYF
TRBV5-1	TRBJ2-7	CASSLAREASAQYF
TRBV6-1	TRBJ2-5	CASSSILAGNQETQYF
TRBV10-3	TRBJ2-5	CAISELDRGHETQYF
TRBV11-2	TRBJ2-5	CASSFFGETQYF
TRBV20-1	TRBJ1-4	CSARGGANEKLFF
TRBV29-1	TRBJ1-2	CSVDWGGYTF
TRBV20-1	TRBJ2-5	CSAREVRGRETQYF
TRBV29-1	TRBJ2-5	CSVEIPGGETQYF
TRBV7-2	TRBJ2-7	CASSLVEGGYEQYF
TRBV5-1	TRBJ2-3	CASSLTSGADTQYF
TRBV9	.	CASSVTDRQGSNEQYF
TRBV2	.	CASRPTPSYEQYF
TRBV4-3	TRBJ2-7	CASSPRLAEKYEQYF
TRBV29-1	TRBJ2-1	CSVTSGANEQFF
TRBV5-1	TRBJ2-5	CASSSPTGLAGGLQETQYF
TRBV20-1	TRBJ1-2	CSARQGIFGYTF
TRBV14	TRBJ2-3	CASSHSGLKSSTDTQYF
TRBV4-1	TRBJ2-5	CASSQERRLAGGPGEETQYF
TRBV11-2	TRBJ2-2	CASSPQGGANTGELFF
TRBV12-3/TRBV12-4	TRBJ1-1	CASSFWQGPREAFF
TRBV5-1	.	CASTQDRAPYEQYF
TRBV6-6	TRBJ2-5	CASSYLAGYQETQYF
TRBV5-1	TRBJ2-1	CASSLRGPEQFF
TRBV6-1	TRBJ1-6	CASSATPGQNSPLHF
TRBV20-1	.	CSATRGHEQYF
TRBV5-1	TRBJ1-4	CASSLEGRDEKLFF
TRBV7-3	.	CASGSGTVSHNEQFF
TRBV15	TRBJ2-5	CATSRDGGPEETQYF
TRBV2	TRBJ2-3	CASRSGQGGPSDTQYF
TRBV12-3/TRBV12-4	TRBJ2-7	CASSPSGISYEQYF
TRBV11-2	TRBJ1-3	CASSLDPGAGNTIYF
TRBV6-5	TRBJ1-1	CASSGTALNTEAFF
TRBV6-1	TRBJ2-1	CASSAGQTIRAYHNEQFF
TRBV5-1	TRBJ2-6	CASRIGSGANVLTF
TRBV5-5	TRBJ2-3	CASSLGTSLSTDTQYF
TRBV21-1	TRBJ2-7	CASSKEVGYEQYF
TRBV7-9	TRBJ2-5	CASSLANEFAPFF
TRBV27	TRBJ2-4	CASRVAKNIQYF
TRBV4-2	TRBJ2-1	CASSRLNGGRGISYNEQFF